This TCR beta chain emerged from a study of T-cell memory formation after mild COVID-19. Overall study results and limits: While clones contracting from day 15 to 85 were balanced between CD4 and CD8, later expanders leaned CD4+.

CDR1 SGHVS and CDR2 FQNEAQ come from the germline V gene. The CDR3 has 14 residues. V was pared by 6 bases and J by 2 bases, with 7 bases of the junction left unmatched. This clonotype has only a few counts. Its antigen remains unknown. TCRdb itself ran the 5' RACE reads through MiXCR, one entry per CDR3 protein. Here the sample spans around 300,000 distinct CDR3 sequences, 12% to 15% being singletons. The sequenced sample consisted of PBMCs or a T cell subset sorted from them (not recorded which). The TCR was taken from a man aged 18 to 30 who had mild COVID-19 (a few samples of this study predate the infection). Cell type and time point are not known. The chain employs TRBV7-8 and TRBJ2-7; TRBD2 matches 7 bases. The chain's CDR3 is CASSGGSGAYEQYV. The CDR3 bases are TGTGCCAGCAGTGGTGGGAGCGGGGCCTACGAGCAGTACGTC.